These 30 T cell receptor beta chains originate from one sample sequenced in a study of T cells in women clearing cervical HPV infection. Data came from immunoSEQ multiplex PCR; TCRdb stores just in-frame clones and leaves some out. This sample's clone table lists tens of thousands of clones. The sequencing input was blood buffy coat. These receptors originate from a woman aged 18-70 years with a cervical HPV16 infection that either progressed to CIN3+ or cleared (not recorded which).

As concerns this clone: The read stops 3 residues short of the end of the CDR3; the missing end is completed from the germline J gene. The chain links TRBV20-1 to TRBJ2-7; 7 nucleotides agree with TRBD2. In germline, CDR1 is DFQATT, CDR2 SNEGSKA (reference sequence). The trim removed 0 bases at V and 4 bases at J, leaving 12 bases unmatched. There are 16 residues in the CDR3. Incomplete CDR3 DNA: TGCAGTGCTAGAGATAGGGACCAAGGGACTAAGTACGAG. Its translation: CSARDRDQGTKYE. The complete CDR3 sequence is CSARDRDQGTKYEQYF.

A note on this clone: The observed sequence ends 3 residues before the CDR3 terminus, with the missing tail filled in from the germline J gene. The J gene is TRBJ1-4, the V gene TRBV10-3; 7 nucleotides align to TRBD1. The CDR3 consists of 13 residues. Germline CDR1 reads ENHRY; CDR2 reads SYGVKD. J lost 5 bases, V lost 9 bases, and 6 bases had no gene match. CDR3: CAIGQESNEKLFF. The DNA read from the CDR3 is TGTGCCATAGGACAGGAGTCGAATGAAAAA.

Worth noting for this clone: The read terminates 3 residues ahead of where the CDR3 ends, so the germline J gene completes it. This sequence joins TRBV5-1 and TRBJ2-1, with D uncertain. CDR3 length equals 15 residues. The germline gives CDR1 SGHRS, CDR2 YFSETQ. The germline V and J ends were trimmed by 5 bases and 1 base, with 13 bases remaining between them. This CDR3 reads CASSKGLESYNEQFF. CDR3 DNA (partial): TGCGCCAGCAGTAAAGGCCTCGAGTCCTACAATGAG.

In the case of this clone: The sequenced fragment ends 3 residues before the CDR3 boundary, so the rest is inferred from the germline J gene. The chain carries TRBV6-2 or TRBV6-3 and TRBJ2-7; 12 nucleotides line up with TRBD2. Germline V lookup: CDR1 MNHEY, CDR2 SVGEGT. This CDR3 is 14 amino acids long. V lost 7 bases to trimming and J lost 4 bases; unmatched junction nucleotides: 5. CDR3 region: CASTGTSGQYEQYF. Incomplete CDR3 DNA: TGTGCCAGCACCGGGACTAGCGGGCAGTACGAG.

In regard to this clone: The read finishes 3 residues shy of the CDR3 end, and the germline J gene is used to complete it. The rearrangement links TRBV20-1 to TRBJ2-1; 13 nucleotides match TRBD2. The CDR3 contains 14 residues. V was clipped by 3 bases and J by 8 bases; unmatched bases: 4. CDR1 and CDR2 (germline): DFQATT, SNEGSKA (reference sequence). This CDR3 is CSASGLAGVHEQFF. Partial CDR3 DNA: TGCAGTGCTAGCGGACTAGCGGGAGTCCATGAG.

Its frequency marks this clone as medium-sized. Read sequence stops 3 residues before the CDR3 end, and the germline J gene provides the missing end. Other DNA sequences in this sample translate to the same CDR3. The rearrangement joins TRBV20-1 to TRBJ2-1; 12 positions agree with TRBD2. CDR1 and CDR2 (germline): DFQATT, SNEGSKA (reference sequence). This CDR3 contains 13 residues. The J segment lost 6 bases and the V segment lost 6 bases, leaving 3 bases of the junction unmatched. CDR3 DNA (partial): TGCAGTGCACAGACTAGCGGGAGCAATGAG. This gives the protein CSAQTSGSNE. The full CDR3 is CSAQTSGSNEQFF.

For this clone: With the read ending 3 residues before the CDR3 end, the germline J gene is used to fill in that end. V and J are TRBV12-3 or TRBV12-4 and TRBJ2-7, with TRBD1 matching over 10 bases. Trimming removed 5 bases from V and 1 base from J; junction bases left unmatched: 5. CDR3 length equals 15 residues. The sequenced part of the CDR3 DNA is TGTGCCAGCAGTCCCCGGGACAGGGGTTCCTACGAG. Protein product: CASSPRDRGSYE. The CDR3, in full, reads CASSPRDRGSYEQYF.

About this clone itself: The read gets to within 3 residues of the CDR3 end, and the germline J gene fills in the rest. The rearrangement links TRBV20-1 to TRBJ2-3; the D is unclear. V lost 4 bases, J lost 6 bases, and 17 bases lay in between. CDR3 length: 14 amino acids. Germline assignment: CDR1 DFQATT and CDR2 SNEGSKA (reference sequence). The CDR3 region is CSAKVHEAGDTQYF. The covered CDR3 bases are TGCAGTGCTAAGGTCCATGAGGCCGGGGATACG.

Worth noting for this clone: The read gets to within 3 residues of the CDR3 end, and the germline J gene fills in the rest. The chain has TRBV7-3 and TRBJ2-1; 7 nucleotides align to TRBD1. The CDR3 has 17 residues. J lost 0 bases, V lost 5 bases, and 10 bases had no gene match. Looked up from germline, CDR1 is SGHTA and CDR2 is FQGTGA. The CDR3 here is CASSPSNRGSSYNEQFF. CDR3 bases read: TGTGCCAGCAGCCCAAGTAACAGGGGAAGCTCCTACAATGAG.

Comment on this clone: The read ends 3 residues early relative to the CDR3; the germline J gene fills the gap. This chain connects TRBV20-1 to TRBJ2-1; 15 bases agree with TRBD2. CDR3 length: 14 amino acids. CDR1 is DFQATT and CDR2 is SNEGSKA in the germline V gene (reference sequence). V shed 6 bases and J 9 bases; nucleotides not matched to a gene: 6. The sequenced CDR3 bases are TGCAGTGCCCAGGGACTAGCGGGAGGTCGTGAG. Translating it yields CSAQGLAGGRE. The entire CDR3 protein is CSAQGLAGGREQFF.

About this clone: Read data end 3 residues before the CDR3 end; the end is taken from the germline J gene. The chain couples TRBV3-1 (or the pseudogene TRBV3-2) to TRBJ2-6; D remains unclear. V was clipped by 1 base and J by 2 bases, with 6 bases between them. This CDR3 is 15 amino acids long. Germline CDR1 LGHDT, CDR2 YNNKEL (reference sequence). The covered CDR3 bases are TGTGCCAGCAGCCAAGCTAACGCTGGGGCCAACGTC. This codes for CASSQANAGANV. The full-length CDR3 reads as CASSQANAGANVLTF.

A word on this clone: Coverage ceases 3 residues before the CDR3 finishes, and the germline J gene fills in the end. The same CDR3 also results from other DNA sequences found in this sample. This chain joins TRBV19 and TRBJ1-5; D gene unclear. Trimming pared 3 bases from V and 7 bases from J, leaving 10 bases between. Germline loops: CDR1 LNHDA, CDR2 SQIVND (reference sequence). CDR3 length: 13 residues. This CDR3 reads CASSISGNQPQHF. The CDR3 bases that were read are TGTGCCAGTAGTATTTCAGGTAACCAGCCC. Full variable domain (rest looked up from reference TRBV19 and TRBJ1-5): DGGITQSPKYLFRKEGQNVTLSCEQNLNHDAMYWYRQDPGQGLRLIYYSQIVNDFQKGDIAEGYSVSREKKESFPLTVTSAQKNPTAFYLCASSISGNQPQHFGDGTRLSIL.

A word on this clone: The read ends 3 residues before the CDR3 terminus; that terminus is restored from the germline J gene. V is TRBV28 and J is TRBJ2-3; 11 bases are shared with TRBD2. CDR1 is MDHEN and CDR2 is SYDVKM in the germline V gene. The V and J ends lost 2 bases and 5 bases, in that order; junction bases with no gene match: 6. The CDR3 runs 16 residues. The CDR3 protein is CASSLHSSGRRDTQYF. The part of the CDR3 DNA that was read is TGTGCCAGCAGTTTACATTCTAGCGGGAGGAGAGATACG.

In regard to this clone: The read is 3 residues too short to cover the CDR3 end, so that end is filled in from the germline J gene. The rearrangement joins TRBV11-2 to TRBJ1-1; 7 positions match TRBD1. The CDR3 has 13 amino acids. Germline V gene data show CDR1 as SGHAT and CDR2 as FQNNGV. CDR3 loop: CASSLVVQGVAFF. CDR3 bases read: TGTGCCAGCAGCTTAGTGGTTCAGGGGGTA.

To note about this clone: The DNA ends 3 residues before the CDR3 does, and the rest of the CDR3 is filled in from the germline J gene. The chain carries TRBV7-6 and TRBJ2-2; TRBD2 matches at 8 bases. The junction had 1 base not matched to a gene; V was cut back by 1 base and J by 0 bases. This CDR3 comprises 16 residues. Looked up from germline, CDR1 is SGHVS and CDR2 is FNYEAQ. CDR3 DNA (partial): TGTGCCAGCAGCTTAGTAGCGGGACCGAACACCGGGGAG. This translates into CASSLVAGPNTGE. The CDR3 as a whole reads CASSLVAGPNTGELFF.

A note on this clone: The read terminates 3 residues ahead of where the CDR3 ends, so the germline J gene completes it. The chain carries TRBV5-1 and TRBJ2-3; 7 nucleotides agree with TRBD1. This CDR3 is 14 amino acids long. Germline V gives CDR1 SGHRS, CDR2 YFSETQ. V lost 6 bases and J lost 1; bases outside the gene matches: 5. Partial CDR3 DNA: TGCGCCAGCAAGTTAACAGGGGGCACAGATACG. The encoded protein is CASKLTGGTDT. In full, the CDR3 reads CASKLTGGTDTQYF.

The CDR3 region is CSAGDSFYEQYF. The CDR3 bases that were read are TGCAGCGCGGGGGACAGCTTCTACGAG. The J gene is TRBJ2-7, the V gene TRBV29-1, with D tentatively TRBD1 (7 bases). The CDR3 end is not reached by the read, which stops 3 residues before it; the germline J gene fills it in. The germline V gene encodes CDR1 SQVTM and CDR2 ANQGSEA. V lost 7 bases, J lost 3 bases, and 13 bases lay in between. This CDR3 is built from 12 residues.

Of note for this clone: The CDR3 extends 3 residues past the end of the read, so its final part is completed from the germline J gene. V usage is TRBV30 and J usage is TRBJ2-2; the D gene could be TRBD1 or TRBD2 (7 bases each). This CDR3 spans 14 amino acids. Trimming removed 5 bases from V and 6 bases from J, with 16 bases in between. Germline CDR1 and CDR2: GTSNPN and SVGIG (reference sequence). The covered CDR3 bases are TGTGCCTGGGGAAGACAGGGAGGGGCCGGGGAG. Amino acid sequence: CAWGRQGGAGE. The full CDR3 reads CAWGRQGGAGELFF. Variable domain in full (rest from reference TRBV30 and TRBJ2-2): SQTIHQWPATLVQPVGSPLSLECTVEGTSNPNLYWYRQAAGRGLQLLFYSVGIGQISSEVPQNLSASRPQDRQFILSSKKLLLSDSGFYLCAWGRQGGAGELFFGEGSRLTVL.

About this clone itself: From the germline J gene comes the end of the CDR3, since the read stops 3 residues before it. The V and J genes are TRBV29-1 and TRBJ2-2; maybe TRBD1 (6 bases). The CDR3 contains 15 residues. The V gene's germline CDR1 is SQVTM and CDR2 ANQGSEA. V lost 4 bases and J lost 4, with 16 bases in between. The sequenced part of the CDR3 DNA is TGCAGCGTTGCTGGGGGCGGGCTCCTCACCGGGGAG. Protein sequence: CSVAGGGLLTGE. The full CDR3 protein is CSVAGGGLLTGELFF.

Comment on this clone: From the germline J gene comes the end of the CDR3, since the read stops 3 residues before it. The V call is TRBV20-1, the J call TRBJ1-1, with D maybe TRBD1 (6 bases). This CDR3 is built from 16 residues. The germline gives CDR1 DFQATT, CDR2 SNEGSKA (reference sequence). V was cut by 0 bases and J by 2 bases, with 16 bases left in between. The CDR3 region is CSARDPLDSANTEAFF. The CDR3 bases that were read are TGCAGTGCTAGAGATCCACTGGACAGCGCCAACACTGAA.

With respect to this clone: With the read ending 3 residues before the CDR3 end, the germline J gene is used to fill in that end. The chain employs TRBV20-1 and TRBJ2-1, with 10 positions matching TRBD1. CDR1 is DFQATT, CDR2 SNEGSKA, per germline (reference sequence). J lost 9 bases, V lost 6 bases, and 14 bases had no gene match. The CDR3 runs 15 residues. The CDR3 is CSAITGTGATSEQFF. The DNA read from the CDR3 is TGCAGTGCAATAACCGGGACAGGGGCGACGAGTGAG.

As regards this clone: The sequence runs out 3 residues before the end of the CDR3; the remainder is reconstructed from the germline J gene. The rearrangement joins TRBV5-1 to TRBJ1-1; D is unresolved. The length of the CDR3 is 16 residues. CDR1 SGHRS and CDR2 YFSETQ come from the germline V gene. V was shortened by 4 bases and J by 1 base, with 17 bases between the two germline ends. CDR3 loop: CASSKVSGSQNTEAFF. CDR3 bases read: TGCGCCAGCAGCAAGGTTTCTGGCTCCCAGAACACTGAA.

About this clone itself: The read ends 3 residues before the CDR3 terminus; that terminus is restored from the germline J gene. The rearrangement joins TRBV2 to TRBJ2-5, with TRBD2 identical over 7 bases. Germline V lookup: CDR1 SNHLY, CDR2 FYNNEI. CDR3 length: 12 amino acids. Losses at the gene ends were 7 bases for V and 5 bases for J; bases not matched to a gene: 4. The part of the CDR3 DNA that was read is TGTGCCAGCAAAGCGGGACGGGAGACC. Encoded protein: CASKAGRET. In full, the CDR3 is CASKAGRETQYF.

The CDR3: CASRPVGEPLGQPQHF. CDR3 bases read: TGTGCCAGCAGACCGGTCGGGGAACCACTGGGACAGCCC. The chain links TRBV19 to TRBJ1-5; D is uncertain. The read stops 3 residues short of the end of the CDR3; the missing end is completed from the germline J gene. Trimming left V 9 bases short and J 7 bases short, with 25 bases between. This CDR3 is built from 16 residues. From germline, CDR1 is LNHDA and CDR2 SQIVND (reference sequence).

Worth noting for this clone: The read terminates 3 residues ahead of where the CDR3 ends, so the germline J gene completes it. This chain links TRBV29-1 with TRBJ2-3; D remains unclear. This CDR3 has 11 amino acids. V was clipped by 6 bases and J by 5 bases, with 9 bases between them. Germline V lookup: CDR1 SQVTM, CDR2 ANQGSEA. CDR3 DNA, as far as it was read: TGCAGCGTCGCCCAGGTAGATACG. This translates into CSVAQVDT. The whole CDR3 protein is CSVAQVDTQYF.

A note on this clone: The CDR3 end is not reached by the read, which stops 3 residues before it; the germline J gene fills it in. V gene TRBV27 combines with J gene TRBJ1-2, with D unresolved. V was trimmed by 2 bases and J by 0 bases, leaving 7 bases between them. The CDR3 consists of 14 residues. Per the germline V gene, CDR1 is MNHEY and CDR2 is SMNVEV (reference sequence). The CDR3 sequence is CASSLRFTNYGYTF. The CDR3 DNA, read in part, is TGTGCCAGCAGTTTAAGGTTCACTAACTATGGC.

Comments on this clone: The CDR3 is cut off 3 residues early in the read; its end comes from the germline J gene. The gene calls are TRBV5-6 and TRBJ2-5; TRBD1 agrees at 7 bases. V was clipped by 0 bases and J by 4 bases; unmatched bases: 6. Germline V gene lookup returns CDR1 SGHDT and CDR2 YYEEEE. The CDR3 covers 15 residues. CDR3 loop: CASSLARGSRETQYF. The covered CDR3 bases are TGTGCCAGCAGCTTGGCCAGGGGGAGTCGAGAGACC.

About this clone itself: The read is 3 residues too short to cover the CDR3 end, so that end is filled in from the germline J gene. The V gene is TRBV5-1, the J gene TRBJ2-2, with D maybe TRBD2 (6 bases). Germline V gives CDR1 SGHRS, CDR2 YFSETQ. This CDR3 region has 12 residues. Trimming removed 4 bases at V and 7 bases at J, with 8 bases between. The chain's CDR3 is CASSAGFGELFF. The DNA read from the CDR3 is TGCGCCAGCAGCGCGGGGTTCGGGGAG. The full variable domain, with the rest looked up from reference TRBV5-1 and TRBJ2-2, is KAGVTQTPRYLIKTRGQQVTLSCSPISGHRSVSWYQQTPGQGLQFLFEYFSETQRNKGNFPGRFSGRQFSNSRSEMNVSTLELGDSALYLCASSAGFGELFFGEGSRLTVL.

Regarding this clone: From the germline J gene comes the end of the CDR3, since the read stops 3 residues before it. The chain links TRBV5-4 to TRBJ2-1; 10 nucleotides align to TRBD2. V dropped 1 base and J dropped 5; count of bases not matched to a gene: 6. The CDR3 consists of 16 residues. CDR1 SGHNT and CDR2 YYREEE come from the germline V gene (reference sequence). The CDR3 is CASSLLKTSGNNEQFF. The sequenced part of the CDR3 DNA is TGTGCCAGCAGCTTGTTGAAAACTAGCGGGAACAATGAG.

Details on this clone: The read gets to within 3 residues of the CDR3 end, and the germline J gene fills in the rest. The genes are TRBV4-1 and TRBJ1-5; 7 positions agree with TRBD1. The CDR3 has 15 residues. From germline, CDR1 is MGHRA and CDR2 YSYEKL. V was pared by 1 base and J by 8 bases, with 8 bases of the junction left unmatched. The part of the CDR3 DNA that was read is TGCGCCAGCAGCCAAGGCGGGAACAGGGGTAAGCCC. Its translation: CASSQGGNRGKP. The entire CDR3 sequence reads CASSQGGNRGKPQHF.